These 27 T cell receptor beta chains share one sample of origin, sequenced in a study of T cells after yellow fever vaccination. MiXCR was run by TCRdb on the 5' RACE reads, yielding one entry per CDR3 protein. The table has some 200,000 distinct CDR3 sequences, 3% to 3.5% seen once. Material: CD4+ T cells sorted from PBMCs, obtained 10 days after the yellow fever booster vaccination. These receptors were taken from a man between 18 and 29 years old who received the YFV17D yellow fever vaccine.

At least ten counts were recorded for this clonotype. The chain recombines TRBV20-1 with TRBJ2-1, with 8 bases identical to TRBD2. This CDR3 has 15 residues. Losses at the gene ends were 5 bases for V and 0 bases for J; bases not matched to a gene: 6. The germline gives CDR1 DFQATT, CDR2 SNEGSKA (reference sequence). The CDR3 DNA sequence: TGCAGTGCTCCCCGGGGGGGGATCTCCTACAATGAGCAGTTCTTC. Protein: CSAPRGGISYNEQFF.

This clonotype was seen repeatedly, ten times or more. The rearrangement uses TRBV5-1 and TRBJ2-1, with 8 bases identical to TRBD2. The CDR3 length is 14 residues. Looked up from germline, CDR1 is SGHRS and CDR2 is YFSETQ. Unmatched junction bases numbered 5, after V lost 9 bases and J lost 0 bases. The DNA of the CDR3 is TGCGCCACCTCGGGGGGGAACTCCTACAATGAGCAGTTCTTC. This codes for CATSGGNSYNEQFF.

This clonotype was recorded at least ten times. The J gene is TRBJ1-1, the V gene TRBV5-6, with D unclear. Trimming shortened V by 4 bases and J by 8 bases, and 12 bases separated the two germline ends. Per germline, CDR1 SGHDT and CDR2 YYEEEE. The CDR3 loop spans 12 amino acids. The CDR3 DNA sequence: TGTGCCAGCAGCCCCCGGGGAGGAGAAGCTTTCTTT. It codes for CASSPRGGEAFF.

This clonotype was recorded many times. This chain connects TRBV14 to TRBJ1-3; TRBD1 matches at 10 bases. The germline V gene has CDR1 SGHDN and CDR2 FVKESK. V trimming: 1 base; J trimming: 4 bases; junction bases outside the gene matches: 7. This CDR3 has 17 amino acids. For the CDR3, the DNA is TGTGCCAGCAGCCAAGGGGACAGGGGTGCGCGAGGAAACACCATATATTTT. Encoded protein: CASSQGDRGARGNTIYF.

This clonotype was observed at least ten times. The chain joins TRBV5-1 to TRBJ1-1; a weak D match, TRBD1 (6 bases). The ends were cut back, 4 bases at V and 4 bases at J, with 14 bases in the middle. Germline V gene sequence: CDR1 SGHRS, CDR2 YFSETQ. The CDR3 runs to 14 residues. In nucleotides, the CDR3 is TGCGCCAGCAGCCCGACAGGTCGAGGCACTGAAGCTTTCTTT. Residues: CASSPTGRGTEAFF.

This chain joins TRBV7-2 and TRBJ1-2, with D unclear. V was trimmed by 5 bases and J by 6 bases, leaving 16 bases between them. This CDR3 has 14 residues. From germline, CDR1 is SGHTA and CDR2 FQGNSA. The CDR3 spells CASSPPGRRDGYTF. The CDR3 bases are TGTGCCAGCAGCCCACCCGGGCGTCGGGATGGCTACACCTTC.

This sequence joins TRBV19 and TRBJ1-3, with D unresolved. The CDR3 extends over 13 amino acids. V gave up 9 bases and J gave up 4 bases, with 13 bases separating them. Germline V gene lookup returns CDR1 LNHDA and CDR2 SQIVND (reference sequence). In DNA form, the CDR3 reads TGTGCCAGCTCGCTCCGCTCGGGAAACACCATATATTTT. It encodes CASSLRSGNTIYF.

The chain couples TRBV12-3 or TRBV12-4 to TRBJ2-1; 7 nucleotides line up with TRBD1. The CDR3 has 13 amino acids. V was pared by 8 bases and J by 2 bases, with 3 bases of the junction left unmatched. The CDR3 bases are TGTGCCAGCCGGGACAGCCCCTACAATGAGCAGTTCTTC. This gives the protein CASRDSPYNEQFF.

The chain is built from TRBV12-3 or TRBV12-4 and TRBJ2-7; D is ambiguous. The CDR3 contains 14 residues. Between the trimmed V and J ends, which lost 6 bases and 2 bases, there was a span of 14 bases. CDR3: CASSPLGHPYEQYF. For the CDR3, the DNA is TGTGCCAGCAGCCCTTTAGGCCACCCCTACGAGCAGTACTTC.

The chain combines TRBV28 with TRBJ1-3; a weak D match, TRBD1 (6 bases). The CDR3 consists of 15 residues. Germline CDR1 is MDHEN and CDR2 is SYDVKM. V dropped 1 base and J dropped 4 bases, with 11 bases sitting between them. CDR3 in amino acids: CASSLSGTKGNTIYF. In DNA, the CDR3 is TGTGCCAGCAGTTTATCCGGGACAAAGGGAAACACCATATATTTT. The full variable domain, with the rest looked up from reference TRBV28 and TRBJ1-3, is DVKVTQSSRYLVKRTGEKVFLECVQDMDHENMFWYRQDPGLGLRLIYFSYDVKMKEKGDIPEGYSVSREKKERFSLILESASTNQTSMYLCASSLSGTKGNTIYFGEGSWLTVV.

This clonotype appeared a few times. The chain is built from TRBV3-1 and TRBJ1-1, with D unclear. V was cut by 1 base and J by 1 base, with 10 bases left in between. Germline CDR1 and CDR2: LGHDT and YNNKEL (reference sequence). This CDR3 has 15 residues. CDR3 region: CASSQGGGRNTEAFF. The CDR3 region has the DNA TGTGCCAGCAGCCAAGGAGGCGGGAGGAACACTGAAGCTTTCTTT. The full variable domain, with the rest looked up from reference TRBV3-1 and TRBJ1-1, is DTAVSQTPKYLVTQMGNDKSIKCEQNLGHDTMYWYKQDSKKFLKIMFSYNNKELIINETVPNRFSPKSPDKAHLNLHINSLELGDSAVYFCASSQGGGRNTEAFFGQGTRLTVV.

The chain recombines TRBV7-2 with TRBJ1-3; 7 bases agree with TRBD1. J lost 4 bases, V lost 2 bases, and 20 bases had no gene match. The CDR3 covers 20 residues. Germline lookup yields CDR1 SGHTA and CDR2 FQGNSA. The CDR3 DNA reads TGTGCCAGCAGCTTAAGGGGGCCAGGAGCTCTAACGAGGACGGGAAACACCATATATTTT. It codes for CASSLRGPGALTRTGNTIYF.

This clonotype was detected many times. The CDR3 sequence is CASSPGTGGNEQFF. The CDR3 bases are TGTGCCAGCAGTCCCGGGACAGGGGGCAATGAGCAGTTCTTC. The chain recombines TRBV6-7 with TRBJ2-1; 11 bases agree with TRBD1. TRBV6-7 counts as an open reading frame of uncertain function. This CDR3 contains 14 residues. The junction had 3 bases not matched to a gene; V was cut back by 5 bases and J by 6 bases.

This clonotype occurred a few times. This sequence joins TRBV7-6 and TRBJ2-3; the D gene is possibly TRBD2 (6 bases). The CDR3 runs 16 residues. Germline CDR1 is SGHVS and CDR2 is FNYEAQ. With 5 bases removed from V and 4 bases from J, the gap between germline ends came to 19 bases. DNA for the CDR3: TGTGCCAGCAGCACCCGAGACGGGGGTTACCCAGATACGCAGTATTTT. Its translation: CASSTRDGGYPDTQYF.

This clonotype was recorded many times. In DNA form, the CDR3 reads TGTGCCAGCAGTGGTTACCAGTACCAAGAGACCCAGTACTTC. Encoded protein: CASSGYQYQETQYF. This chain links TRBV12-3 or TRBV12-4 with TRBJ2-5, with unresolved D. Between the trimmed V and J ends, which lost 5 bases and 0 bases, there was a span of 10 bases. CDR3 size: 14 residues.

Here the CDR3 reads CAISPGQGRGTGELFF. The CDR3 DNA reads TGTGCCATCAGTCCCGGACAAGGAAGGGGCACCGGGGAGCTGTTTTTT. This chain joins TRBV10-3 and TRBJ2-2, with a weak D call TRBD1 (5 bases). The germline V gene encodes CDR1 ENHRY and CDR2 SYGVKD. This CDR3 has 16 amino acids. V was clipped by 5 bases and J by 4 bases, with 17 bases between them.

As concerns this clonotype: A much larger clone lies one base from this, so it may be a read error. The chain joins TRBV5-1 to TRBJ2-5; the D is unclear. Per germline, CDR1 SGHRS and CDR2 YFSETQ. V dropped 7 bases and J dropped 5 bases, with 15 bases sitting between them. The CDR3 is made up of 13 amino acids. The CDR3 DNA is TGCGCCAGCTGCTCCGGGTTCAAGGAGACCCAGTACTTC. Protein: CASCSGFKETQYF.

Many counts were recorded for this clonotype. Written as DNA, the CDR3 is TGTGCCACTGGGATAGGCTCAAGCTCTGGAAACACCATATATTTT. Translated: CATGIGSSSGNTIYF. J is TRBJ1-3 and V is TRBV7-6; D not certain. Germline V gene lookup returns CDR1 SGHVS and CDR2 FNYEAQ. V lost 10 bases and J 0 bases, leaving 16 bases between the germline ends. This CDR3 comprises 15 residues. The complete variable domain, with remaining parts taken from reference TRBV7-6 and TRBJ1-3, reads GAGVSQSPRYKVTKRGQDVALRCDPISGHVSLYWYRQALGQGPEFLTYFNYEAQQDKSGLPNDRFSAERPEGSISTLTIQRTEQRDSAMYRCATGIGSSSGNTIYFGEGSWLTVV.

In its sample, this clonotype was seen many times. CDR3 amino acids: CSAPDPGVAYEQYF. The CDR3 nucleotides are TGCAGTGCTCCAGACCCGGGGGTCGCCTACGAGCAGTACTTC. The chain couples TRBV20-1 to TRBJ2-7; TRBD2 might be the D (6 bases). This CDR3 contains 14 residues. V was trimmed by 5 bases and J by 2 bases, leaving 16 bases between them. From germline, CDR1 is DFQATT and CDR2 SNEGSKA (reference sequence).

Ten or more counts support this clonotype. V is TRBV7-3 and J is TRBJ1-1, with D unresolved. Germline-derived CDR1 and CDR2 are SGHTA and FQGTGA. The CDR3 contains 15 residues. V was cut by 2 bases and J by 0 bases, with 10 bases left in between. The CDR3 region has the DNA TGTGCCAGCAGCTTAGGTCCGGTTATGAACACTGAAGCTTTCTTT. This codes for CASSLGPVMNTEAFF.

This clonotype was seen ten or more times. The chain links TRBV12-3 or TRBV12-4 to TRBJ2-5; 10 bases match TRBD1. The CDR3 is made up of 14 amino acids. The ends lost 4 bases at V and 4 bases at J; junction bases unmatched: 3. The CDR3 region is CASSSRTGGETQYF. DNA for the CDR3: TGTGCCAGCAGTTCACGGACAGGGGGAGAGACCCAGTACTTC.

The gene calls are TRBV19 and TRBJ1-1; TRBD1 might be the D (6 bases). Between the trimmed V and J ends, which lost 5 bases and 3 bases, there was a span of 10 bases. The CDR3 spans 13 residues. Germline CDR1 reads LNHDA; CDR2 reads SQIVND (reference sequence). Written as DNA, the CDR3 is TGTGCCAGTAGTGTCACAGGGTACACTGAAGCTTTCTTT. Encoded protein: CASSVTGYTEAFF.

This clonotype was found many times. V gene TRBV5-1 combines with J gene TRBJ2-5, with D unclear. The CDR3 length is 16 residues. The germline V gene has CDR1 SGHRS and CDR2 YFSETQ. Deletions cut 4 bases from V and 5 bases from J, with 21 bases between. The DNA of the CDR3 is TGCGCCAGCAGCCCTAACTCAAAACTCCACCGGGAGACCCAGTACTTC. Encoded protein: CASSPNSKLHRETQYF. The full variable domain, completed using reference TRBV5-1 and TRBJ2-5, is KAGVTQTPRYLIKTRGQQVTLSCSPISGHRSVSWYQQTPGQGLQFLFEYFSETQRNKGNFPGRFSGRQFSNSRSEMNVSTLELGDSALYLCASSPNSKLHRETQYFGPGTRLLVL.

V is TRBV10-3 and J is TRBJ2-7, with D possibly matching TRBD2 (5 bases). This CDR3 has 12 amino acids. V lost 6 bases, J lost 6 bases, and 12 bases lay in between. CDR1 and CDR2 from the germline V gene are ENHRY and SYGVKD. This CDR3 reads CAISPRGSEQYF. The CDR3 nucleotides are TGTGCCATCAGCCCGAGAGGGAGCGAGCAGTACTTC.

This clonotype was counted many times. The rearrangement links TRBV6-1 to TRBJ1-3; D ambiguous. The CDR3 consists of 17 residues. The germline CDR1 and CDR2 sequences are MNHNS and SASEGT. The V end was cut by 1 base, the J end by 0 bases, with 13 bases between. CDR3 loop: CASSEGVKLSSGNTIYF. The CDR3, as DNA: TGTGCCAGCAGTGAAGGCGTGAAGTTAAGCTCTGGAAACACCATATATTTT.

The gene calls are TRBV30 and TRBJ1-5; D not resolved. The CDR3 totals 13 residues. Germline loops: CDR1 GTSNPN, CDR2 SVGIG (reference sequence). V gave up 3 bases and J gave up 6 bases, with 12 bases separating them. The DNA of the CDR3 is TGTGCCTGGAGCGTAGGAGAGGGTCAGCCCCAGCATTTT. Residues: CAWSVGEGQPQHF.

This clonotype was detected many times. The V and J genes are TRBV20-1 and TRBJ1-4; D may be TRBD1 (6 bases). CDR3 size: 14 residues. The V end lost 2 bases, the J end lost 8 bases, and 15 bases lay between the germline ends. In germline, CDR1 is DFQATT, CDR2 SNEGSKA (reference sequence). The DNA for the CDR3 is TGCAGTGCTAGATTGTCGGGGGCAAACGAAAAACTGTTTTTT. Protein: CSARLSGANEKLFF.